This record looks at one TCR beta chain sequence and its context. This sample is drawn from a study of blood T cell repertoires in COVID-19. Study-wide context: Some COVID-19 samples were acute and others convalescent; all came from the United States, Italy and Spain. In each case, the material was cDNA or gDNA derived from T cells, B-cell-depleted T cells, or PBMCs.

The CDR3 has 15 amino acids. The V gene lost 1 base and the J gene lost 8 bases, with 12 bases spanning the gap. Germline V CDR1 and CDR2: MGHRA, YSYEKL. Original analysis: It was from reference gene primer amplification that nucleated cell counts were estimated. The table came from immunoSEQ multiplex PCR; TCRdb's copy has only in-frame clones and leaves some out. V and J calls and clone size are those listed in that table; D and trimming were worked out from the DNA. The data hold a few hundred thousand clones, with about 89% observed a single time. This receptor was obtained from a man aged 50 or older with acute or convalescent COVID-19. The rearrangement links TRBV4-1 to TRBJ1-6; possibly TRBD1 for D (5 bases). The material sequenced was peripheral blood. Written as DNA, the CDR3 is TGCGCCAGCAGCCAAGCCCAGGGAAGCGATTCACCCCTCCACTTT. This codes for CASSQAQGSDSPLHF.